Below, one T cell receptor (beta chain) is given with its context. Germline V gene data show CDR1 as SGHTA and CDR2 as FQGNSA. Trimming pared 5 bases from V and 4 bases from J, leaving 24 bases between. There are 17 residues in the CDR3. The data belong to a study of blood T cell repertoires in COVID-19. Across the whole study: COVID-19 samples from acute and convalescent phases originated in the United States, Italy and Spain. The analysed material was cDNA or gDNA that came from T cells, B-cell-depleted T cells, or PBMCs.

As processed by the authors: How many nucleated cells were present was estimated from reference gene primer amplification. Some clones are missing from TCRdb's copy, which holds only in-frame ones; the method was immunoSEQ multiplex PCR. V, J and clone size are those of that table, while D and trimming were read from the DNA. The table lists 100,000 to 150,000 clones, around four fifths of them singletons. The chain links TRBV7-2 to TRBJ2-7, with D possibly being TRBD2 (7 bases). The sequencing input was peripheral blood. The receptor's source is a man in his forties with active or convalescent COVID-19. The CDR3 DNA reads TGTGCCAGCAGCCCACCCAATAATGGGGGGGGCCAATACGAGCAGTACTTC. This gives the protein CASSPPNNGGGQYEQYF.